One sample yielded the 30 T cell receptor beta chains listed below, sequenced in a study of T cell clones after liver transplantation. Profiled with immunoSEQ multiplex PCR; TCRdb holds only in-frame clones, not every one. This table holds approximately 72,000 clones, over 85% found once. The sequencing here drew on CD4+ T cells from blood, taken before liver transplant. Every receptor here comes from a human donor who received a liver transplant.

V is TRBV19 and J is TRBJ1-1; D gene unclear. Trimming pared 4 bases from V and 0 bases from J, leaving 6 bases between. Germline assignment: CDR1 LNHDA and CDR2 SQIVND (reference sequence). This CDR3 region has 13 residues. CDR3 residues: CASSTEMNTEAFF. DNA of the CDR3: TGTGCCAGTAGTACCGAGATGAACACTGAAGCTTTCTTT.

This chain joins TRBV11-2 and TRBJ2-5; 10 bases are a match to TRBD2. The germline V gene has CDR1 SGHAT and CDR2 FQNNGV. The CDR3 sequence is 15 residues long. J lost 5 bases, V lost 5 bases, and 8 bases had no gene match. In DNA, the CDR3 is TGTGCCAGCAGCCCTGGAGCGGGAGGGGGGGAGACCCAGTACTTC. Its protein product is CASSPGAGGGETQYF.

This clone showed up just once. This chain uses TRBV2 with TRBJ1-2; possible D gene TRBD1, 6 bases. The CDR3 loop spans 15 amino acids. V shed 2 bases and J shed 7 bases, with 17 bases lying between them. Germline V gene data show CDR1 as SNHLY and CDR2 as FYNNEI. The CDR3 DNA is TGTGCCAGCAGTGAACTCTCCGGGACACTTGGTGGCTACACCTTC. It codes for CASSELSGTLGGYTF.

This chain links TRBV9 with TRBJ2-3; 10 bases are a match to TRBD1. Germline lookup yields CDR1 SGDLS and CDR2 YYNGEE. With 4 bases clipped from V and 2 bases from J, the junction kept 7 bases outside the gene matches. This CDR3 has 16 residues. The CDR3 sequence is CASSPADRGLTDTQYF. CDR3 nucleotides: TGTGCCAGCAGCCCCGCCGACAGGGGGCTCACAGATACGCAGTATTTT.

The rearrangement uses TRBV29-1 and TRBJ1-1; 11 bases fit TRBD1. The junction had 7 bases not matched to a gene; V was cut back by 6 bases and J by 4 bases. The germline gives CDR1 SQVTM, CDR2 ANQGSEA. The CDR3 covers 14 residues. The CDR3: CSVGQGDVGTEAFF. The CDR3 DNA reads TGCAGCGTGGGACAGGGGGATGTGGGCACTGAAGCTTTCTTT.

The V gene is TRBV30, the J gene TRBJ1-1; D is possibly TRBD1 (6 bases). CDR1 is GTSNPN and CDR2 is SVGIG in the germline V gene (reference sequence). V was shortened by 3 bases and J by 5 bases, with 13 bases between the two germline ends. This CDR3 is 13 amino acids long. This CDR3 is CAWSPQGRTEAFF. The CDR3, as DNA: TGTGCCTGGAGCCCCCAGGGGCGAACTGAAGCTTTCTTT.

The J gene is TRBJ1-6, the V gene TRBV6-5, with a possible D match to TRBD1 (5 bases). The length of the CDR3 is 14 residues. Germline CDR1 and CDR2: MNHEY and SVGAGI. Trimming took 7 bases from V and 5 from J, leaving 12 bases between them. CDR3 nucleotides: TGTGCCAGCACCCAGGGATCGGATAATTCACCCCTCCACTTT. Translating gives CASTQGSDNSPLHF.

The V and J genes are TRBV7-3 and TRBJ2-1, with 8 bases aligning to TRBD2. Germline V CDR1 and CDR2: SGHTA, FQGTGA. CDR3 size: 15 residues. The V gene end was trimmed by 1 base and the J gene end by 7 bases; junction bases not matched to a gene: 6. This chain's CDR3 is CASSLKGLGWNEQFF. Here the CDR3 DNA reads TGTGCCAGCAGCTTAAAGGGACTAGGGTGGAATGAGCAGTTCTTC.

This clone came up many times. The chain recombines TRBV19 with TRBJ1-4, with a tentative D call TRBD1 (5 bases). Deletions cut 6 bases from V and 10 bases from J, with 18 bases between. Germline CDR1 and CDR2: LNHDA and SQIVND (reference sequence). This CDR3 spans 14 amino acids. In DNA form, the CDR3 reads TGTGCCAGTAGCGATAGCAGGGTTGAGGGAAAACTGTTTTTT. Amino acids: CASSDSRVEGKLFF.

The gene calls are TRBV10-3 and TRBJ2-3; 8 nucleotides match TRBD1. The CDR3 is 13 residues long. Trimming at V came to 10 bases and at J to 2 bases, leaving 5 bases not matched to a gene. The germline V gene has CDR1 ENHRY and CDR2 SYGVKD. The CDR3, as DNA: TGTGCCACACGGACAGGGTCCACAGATACGCAGTATTTT. This translates into CATRTGSTDTQYF.

The V call is TRBV19, the J call TRBJ2-7, with 11 bases identical to TRBD1. The ends lost 5 bases at V and 2 bases at J; junction bases unmatched: 5. This CDR3 is 15 amino acids long. Germline CDR1 reads LNHDA; CDR2 reads SQIVND (reference sequence). The CDR3 here is CASSSPGQGAYEQYF. CDR3 bases: TGTGCCAGTAGTTCCCCGGGACAGGGGGCCTACGAGCAGTACTTC.

V and J are TRBV5-4 and TRBJ2-4; D is unclear. Trimming removed 2 bases at V and 0 bases at J, with 6 bases between. Germline CDR1 is SGHNT and CDR2 is YYREEE (reference sequence). CDR3 length equals 14 residues. DNA of the CDR3: TGTGCCAGCAGCTTAACGGGAGCCAAAAACATTCAGTACTTC. Protein: CASSLTGAKNIQYF.

The chain has TRBV6-5 and TRBJ2-7; no clear D. The V end lost 9 bases, the J end lost 0 bases, and 9 bases lay between the germline ends. CDR1 MNHEY and CDR2 SVGAGI come from the germline V gene. The CDR3 loop spans 12 amino acids. DNA of the CDR3: TGTGCCAGTCTCGGCAGCTCCTACGAGCAGTACTTC. Its protein is CASLGSSYEQYF.

The chain carries TRBV4-1 and TRBJ2-3; D might be TRBD2 (5 bases). V was shortened by 0 bases and J by 0 bases, with 10 bases between the two germline ends. From germline, CDR1 is MGHRA and CDR2 YSYEKL. The CDR3 is made up of 16 amino acids. This CDR3 is CASSQDARESTDTQYF. DNA of the CDR3: TGCGCCAGCAGCCAAGATGCTCGGGAAAGCACAGATACGCAGTATTTT.

This clone was seen once. This chain connects TRBV2 to TRBJ2-6; D gene unclear. V was shortened by 3 bases and J by 0 bases, with 3 bases between the two germline ends. The CDR3 extends over 14 amino acids. In germline, CDR1 is SNHLY, CDR2 FYNNEI. The CDR3 sequence is CASSDRSGANVLTF. CDR3 coding DNA: TGTGCCAGCAGTGACCGCTCTGGGGCCAACGTCCTGACTTTC.

The CDR3 coding sequence is TGCGCCAGCAGCCCCCGTAGTGGGCGGGAGGAAGGTGAGCAGTTCTTC. Residues: CASSPRSGREEGEQFF. The rearrangement joins TRBV5-1 to TRBJ2-1, with TRBD2 identical over 8 bases. V lost 4 bases and J lost 9; bases outside the gene matches: 15. The V gene's germline CDR1 is SGHRS and CDR2 YFSETQ. This CDR3 spans 16 amino acids. Complete variable domain (other parts from reference TRBV5-1 and TRBJ2-1): KAGVTQTPRYLIKTRGQQVTLSCSPISGHRSVSWYQQTPGQGLQFLFEYFSETQRNKGNFPGRFSGRQFSNSRSEMNVSTLELGDSALYLCASSPRSGREEGEQFFGPGTRLTVL.

This clone showed up just once. The chain combines TRBV5-4 with TRBJ1-5; D not certain. The germline V and J ends were trimmed by 0 bases and 0 bases, with 7 bases remaining between them. The CDR3 is 15 amino acids. CDR1 and CDR2 (germline): SGHNT, YYREEE (reference sequence). The CDR3 loop reads CASSLDQNSNQPQHF. DNA of the CDR3: TGTGCCAGCAGCTTGGATCAGAATAGCAATCAGCCCCAGCATTTT.

The count of this clone is one. The chain couples TRBV27 to TRBJ2-1, with D possibly TRBD2 on 6 matching bases. Germline CDR1 reads MNHEY; CDR2 reads SMNVEV (reference sequence). V dropped 8 bases and J dropped 8 bases, with 13 bases sitting between them. The CDR3 spans 12 residues. The CDR3 sequence: CASSNRGYEQFF. As DNA, the CDR3 is TGTGCCAGCTCAAACCGGGGGTATGAGCAGTTCTTC.

The chain carries TRBV2 and TRBJ2-2, with D possibly TRBD2 on 6 matching bases. Germline-derived CDR1 and CDR2 are SNHLY and FYNNEI. V lost 7 bases and J lost 6, with 18 bases in between. This CDR3 is built from 15 residues. The CDR3 region has the DNA TGTGCCAGCAAATCCCCCCCGCTAGCGCCCGGGGAGCTGTTTTTT. Its translation: CASKSPPLAPGELFF.

This chain connects TRBV5-1 to TRBJ2-4; 10 positions match TRBD2. V shed 4 bases, J shed 2 bases, and the junction held 3 bases outside the gene matches. The CDR3 has 15 residues. Germline assignment: CDR1 SGHRS and CDR2 YFSETQ. The CDR3 reads CASSQREGPKNIQYF. CDR3 DNA sequence: TGCGCCAGCAGCCAGCGGGAGGGCCCCAAAAACATTCAGTACTTC.

The chain uses TRBV5-1 and TRBJ2-3, with D possibly TRBD1 on 6 matching bases. Per the germline V gene, CDR1 is SGHRS and CDR2 is YFSETQ. V lost 3 bases to trimming and J lost 1 base, with 12 bases between them. This CDR3 is built from 15 residues. CDR3 residues: CASSSNRVGTDTQYF. CDR3 nucleotide sequence: TGCGCCAGCAGCTCCAACAGGGTTGGCACAGATACGCAGTATTTT.

The genes are TRBV5-8 and TRBJ1-5; 8 bases align to TRBD1. The CDR3 has 15 residues. The germline CDR1 and CDR2 sequences are SGHTS and YDEGEE. J was trimmed by 6 bases and V by 4 bases; bases with no gene match: 9. This CDR3 is CASSPRTGILQPQHF. Written as DNA, the CDR3 is TGTGCCAGCAGCCCAAGGACAGGGATACTTCAGCCCCAGCATTTT.

The chain is built from TRBV28 and TRBJ1-5; D ambiguous. There are 13 residues in the CDR3. V gave up 6 bases and J gave up 0 bases, with 6 bases separating them. Germline V CDR1 and CDR2: MDHEN, SYDVKM. The CDR3 sequence is CASSHYSNQPQHF. The CDR3, as DNA: TGTGCCAGCAGCCATTATAGCAATCAGCCCCAGCATTTT.

The V gene is TRBV19, the J gene TRBJ1-1, with a tentative D call TRBD1 (5 bases). Trimming pared 1 base from V and 2 bases from J, leaving 8 bases between. This CDR3 contains 14 residues. Per the germline V gene, CDR1 is LNHDA and CDR2 is SQIVND (reference sequence). The CDR3 here is CASSIGQGNTEAFF. The DNA for the CDR3 is TGTGCCAGTAGTATAGGGCAGGGAAACACTGAAGCTTTCTTT.

This chain joins TRBV11-3 and TRBJ1-1; no clear D gene. This CDR3 is 14 amino acids long. Germline assignment: CDR1 SGHNT and CDR2 YENEEA. V was shortened by 1 base and J by 5 bases, with 11 bases between the two germline ends. CDR3 loop: CASSLGRLTTEAFF. CDR3 nucleotide sequence: TGTGCCAGCAGCTTAGGTCGACTTACTACTGAAGCTTTCTTT.

This rearrangement joins TRBV4-2 to TRBJ2-3; the match to TRBD1 covers 10 bases. CDR3 length equals 19 residues. In germline, CDR1 is LGHNA, CDR2 YNFKEQ. V was pared by 1 base and J by 0 bases, with 10 bases of the junction left unmatched. Written as DNA, the CDR3 is TGTGCCAGCAGCCAAGTTGGGACAGGGGCGGGTACTAGCACAGATACGCAGTATTTT. Translated: CASSQVGTGAGTSTDTQYF.

This clone was recorded only once. Sequence at one end of the junction differs from germline and may be a read error. The DNA for the CDR3 is TGCGCCAGCAACTTGGACTCAGGGAACTCCTACGAGCAGTACTTC. This codes for CASNLDSGNSYEQYF. The chain employs TRBV5-1 and TRBJ2-7, with D perhaps being TRBD1 or TRBD2 (5 bases each). Germline lookup yields CDR1 SGHRS and CDR2 YFSETQ. The CDR3 has 15 amino acids. The variable domain in full, completed from reference TRBV5-1 and TRBJ2-7, reads KAGVTQTPRYLIKTRGQQVTLSCSPISGHRSVSWYQQTPGQGLQFLFEYFSETQRNKGNFPGRFSGRQFSNSRSEMNVSTLELGDSALYLCASNLDSGNSYEQYFGPGTRLTVT.

This chain links TRBV28 with TRBJ1-4; D not certain. Germline V gene data show CDR1 as MDHEN and CDR2 as SYDVKM. Deletions cut 8 bases from V and 3 bases from J, with 10 bases between. The CDR3 is 13 residues long. The CDR3 reads CASSFRPNEKLFF. The CDR3 coding sequence is TGTGCCAGCTCCTTCCGGCCTAATGAAAAACTGTTTTTT.

The chain recombines TRBV28 with TRBJ1-1; D uncertain. Trimming removed 5 bases from V and 6 bases from J, with 10 bases in between. Per the germline V gene, CDR1 is MDHEN and CDR2 is SYDVKM. The CDR3 contains 12 residues. CDR3: CASSRSGPEAFF. CDR3 coding DNA: TGTGCCAGCAGTCGATCCGGGCCTGAAGCTTTCTTT.

The J gene is TRBJ2-5, the V gene TRBV11-1; D ambiguous. This CDR3 region has 14 residues. Germline-derived CDR1 and CDR2 are SGHAT and FQDESV (reference sequence). V shed 3 bases and J shed 5 bases, with 13 bases lying between them. In DNA, the CDR3 is TGTGCCAGCAGCTTTTCTGCCTGGATGGAGACCCAGTACTTC. Translation: CASSFSAWMETQYF.